The T cell receptor (beta chain) under discussion was sequenced for a study of follicular helper T cells after annual influenza vaccination. Overall study: Some donors were sampled over the 2013-2014, 2014-2015 and 2015-2016 vaccinations. General study points: Day 7 ICOS+CD38+ clones later appeared mostly in ICOS-CD38- cTfh.

This clone was observed once. Its antigen remains unknown. This CDR3 region has 14 residues. Trimming shortened V by 6 bases and J by 2 bases, and 13 bases separated the two germline ends. Germline V gene lookup returns CDR1 SNHLY and CDR2 FYNNEI. Profiled with immunoSEQ multiplex PCR; TCRdb holds only in-frame clones, not every one. Of around 9,300 clones listed, around 80% were seen once; the top ten hold about 2.9%. The time point denotes: 2013-2014 season, 7 days after vaccination. Excluded were substance abuse, HIV/AIDS, active cancer, immunomodulatory drugs and active illness. Non-naive CD4+CXCR5+PD-1+ cTfh were sorted into ICOS+CD38+ and ICOS-CD38- fractions.

The chain uses TRBV2 and TRBJ2-5; D is tentatively TRBD1 or TRBD2 (5 bases each). The sequences come from CXCR5+ CD38- circulating T follicular helper cells from blood, collected 7 days after influenza vaccination. Specified subset: circulating Tfh, non-naive CD4+CXCR5+PD-1+ (ICOS+CD38+ or ICOS-CD38-). The receptor was derived from an adult who received the influenza vaccine. In DNA form, the CDR3 reads TGTGCCAGCAGCGTTCAGGGAGAACAAGAGACCCAGTACTTC. Its translation is CASSVQGEQETQYF.